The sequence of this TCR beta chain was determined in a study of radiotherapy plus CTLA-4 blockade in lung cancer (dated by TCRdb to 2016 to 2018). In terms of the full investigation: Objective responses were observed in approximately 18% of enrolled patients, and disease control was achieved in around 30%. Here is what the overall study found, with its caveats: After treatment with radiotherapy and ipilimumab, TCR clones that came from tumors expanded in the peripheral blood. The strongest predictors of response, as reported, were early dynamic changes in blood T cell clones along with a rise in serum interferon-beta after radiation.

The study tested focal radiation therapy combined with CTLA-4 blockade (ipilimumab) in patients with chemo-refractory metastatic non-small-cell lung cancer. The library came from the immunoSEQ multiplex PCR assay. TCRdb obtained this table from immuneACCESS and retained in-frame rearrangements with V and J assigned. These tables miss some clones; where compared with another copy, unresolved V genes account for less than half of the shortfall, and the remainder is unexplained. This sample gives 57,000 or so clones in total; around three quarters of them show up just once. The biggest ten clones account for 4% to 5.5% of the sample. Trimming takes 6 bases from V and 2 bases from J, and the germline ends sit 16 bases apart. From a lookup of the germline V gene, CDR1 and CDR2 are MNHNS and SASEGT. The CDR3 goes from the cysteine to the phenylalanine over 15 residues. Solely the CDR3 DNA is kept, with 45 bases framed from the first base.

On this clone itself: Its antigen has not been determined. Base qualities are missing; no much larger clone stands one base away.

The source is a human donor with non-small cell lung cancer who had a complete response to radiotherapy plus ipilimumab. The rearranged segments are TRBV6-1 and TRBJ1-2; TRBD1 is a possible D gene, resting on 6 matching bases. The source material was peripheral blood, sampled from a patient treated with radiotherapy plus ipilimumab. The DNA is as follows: TGTGCCAGCAGGGGGTTCGGGGGGCAGAACTATGGCTACACCTTC. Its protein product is CASRGFGGQNYGYTF.